This entry lists 5 T cell receptor beta chains sequenced from one sample in a study of T cell clonality in common variable immunodeficiency. Assay used: immunoSEQ multiplex PCR; TCRdb lists only in-frame clones, some missing. This sample shows around 55,000 clones and no singletons; 0.83% rests with the ten largest. The sample taken for sequencing was peripheral blood mononuclear cells. Receptors were obtained from a person aged 18 to 69 in good health.

This clone was counted ten times or more. The read finishes 3 residues shy of the CDR3 end, and the germline J gene is used to complete it. The chain has TRBV5-1 and TRBJ1-2, with TRBD1 as a possible D gene (5 bases). The CDR3 totals 12 residues. The germline V gene has CDR1 SGHRS and CDR2 YFSETQ. The DNA read from the CDR3 is TGCGCCAGCAGCTCACAGGAAGAGGGC. Protein: CASSSQEEG. The CDR3, in full, reads CASSSQEEGYTF.

This clone was seen more than once but under ten times. The CDR3 extends 3 residues past the end of the read, so its final part is completed from the germline J gene. The rearrangement links TRBV19 to TRBJ2-5; D possibly corresponds to TRBD1 (5 bases). The germline V and J ends were trimmed by 3 bases and 2 bases, with 7 bases remaining between them. Germline CDR1 and CDR2: LNHDA and SQIVND (reference sequence). CDR3 length: 13 amino acids. The chain's CDR3 is CASSMTEQETQYF. CDR3 bases read: TGTGCCAGTAGTATGACAGAGCAAGAGACC.

This clone was observed many times. From the germline J gene comes the end of the CDR3, since the read stops 3 residues before it. The gene calls are TRBV19 and TRBJ1-2, with no clear D. V was shortened by 4 bases and J by 4 bases, with 16 bases between the two germline ends. Germline V gene lookup returns CDR1 LNHDA and CDR2 SQIVND (reference sequence). The CDR3 loop spans 15 amino acids. CDR3 bases read: TGTGCCAGTAGTACCCCACTTCGTGCAAGCTATGGC. Translated: CASSTPLRASYG. In full, the CDR3 reads CASSTPLRASYGYTF. The full variable domain, with the rest looked up from reference TRBV19 and TRBJ1-2, is DGGITQSPKYLFRKEGQNVTLSCEQNLNHDAMYWYRQDPGQGLRLIYYSQIVNDFQKGDIAEGYSVSREKKESFPLTVTSAQKNPTAFYLCASSTPLRASYGYTFGSGTRLTVV.

The sample holds many counts of this clone. The read halts 3 residues ahead of the CDR3 end, with the missing end drawn from the germline J gene. V usage is TRBV20-1 and J usage is TRBJ1-1; D unresolved. The CDR3 loop spans 14 amino acids. V lost 1 base and J 2 bases, leaving 11 bases between the germline ends. Germline V gives CDR1 DFQATT, CDR2 SNEGSKA (reference sequence). The CDR3 loop reads CSARVAAPNTEAFF. The sequenced CDR3 bases are TGCAGTGCTAGAGTAGCAGCTCCCAACACTGAA.

This clone was counted many times. The CDR3 spells CAWSGTANSPLHF. The part of the CDR3 DNA that was read is TGTGCCTGGAGTGGGACAGCGAATTCACCC. The chain has TRBV30 and TRBJ1-6; a possible D gene is TRBD1 (6 bases). The read halts 3 residues ahead of the CDR3 end, with the missing end drawn from the germline J gene. Germline V gene data show CDR1 as GTSNPN and CDR2 as SVGIG (reference sequence). V lost 1 base, J lost 7 bases, and 8 bases lay in between. The CDR3 consists of 13 residues.